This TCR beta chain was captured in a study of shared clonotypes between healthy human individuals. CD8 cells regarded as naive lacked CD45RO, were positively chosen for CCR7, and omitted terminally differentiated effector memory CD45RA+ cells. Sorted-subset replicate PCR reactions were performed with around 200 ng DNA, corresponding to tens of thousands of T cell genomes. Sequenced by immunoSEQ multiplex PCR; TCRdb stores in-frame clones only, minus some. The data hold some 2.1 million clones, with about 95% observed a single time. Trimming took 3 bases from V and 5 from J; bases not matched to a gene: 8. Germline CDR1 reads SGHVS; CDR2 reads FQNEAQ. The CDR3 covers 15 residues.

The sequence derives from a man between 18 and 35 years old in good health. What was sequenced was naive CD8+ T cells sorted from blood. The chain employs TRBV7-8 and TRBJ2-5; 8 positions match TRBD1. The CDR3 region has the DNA TGTGCCAGCAGCTTTGCGGACAGGGAAGGGGAGACCCAGTACTTC. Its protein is CASSFADREGETQYF.